This T cell receptor beta chain was recorded in a study of T cell responses to AZD1222 COVID-19 vaccine. The method was immunoSEQ multiplex PCR; TCRdb's version includes in-frame clones alone and lacks a portion of them. Here the sample spans around 110,000 clones, 70% to 90% being singletons. Whole-study findings and limits: Baseline antibody screening turned up just six seropositive AZD1222 recipients.

To note about this clone: Its matching antigen is unknown.

The junction had 4 bases not matched to a gene; V was cut back by 0 bases and J by 4 bases. The germline V gene has CDR1 SGHKS and CDR2 YYEKEE (reference sequence). The CDR3 loop spans 15 amino acids. The genes are TRBV5-5 and TRBJ2-7; TRBD1 aligns across 10 bases. The clonotype comes from an adult in good health. The sequencing used peripheral blood, collected on day 0 of MenACWY control vaccination. CDR3 DNA: TGTGCCAGCAGCTTGGGACAGGGGGCTGGGTACGAGCAGTACTTC. Its protein is CASSLGQGAGYEQYF.